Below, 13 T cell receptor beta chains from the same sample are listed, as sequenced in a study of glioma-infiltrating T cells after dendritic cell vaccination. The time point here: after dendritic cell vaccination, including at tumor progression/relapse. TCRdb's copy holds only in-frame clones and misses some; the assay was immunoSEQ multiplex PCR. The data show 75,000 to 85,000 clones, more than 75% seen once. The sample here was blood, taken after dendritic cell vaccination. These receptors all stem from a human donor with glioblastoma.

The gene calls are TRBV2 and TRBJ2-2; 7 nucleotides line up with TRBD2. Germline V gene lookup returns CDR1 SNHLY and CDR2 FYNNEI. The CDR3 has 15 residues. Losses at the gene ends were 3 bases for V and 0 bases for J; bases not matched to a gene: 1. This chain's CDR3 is CASSDGTTNTGELFF. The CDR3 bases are TGTGCCAGCAGTGACGGGACTACGAACACCGGGGAGCTGTTTTTT. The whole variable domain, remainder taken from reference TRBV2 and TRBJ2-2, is EPEVTQTPSHQVTQMGQEVILRCVPISNHLYFYWYRQILGQKVEFLVSFYNNEISEKSEIFDDQFSVERPDGSNFTLKIRSTKLEDSAMYFCASSDGTTNTGELFFGEGSRLTVL.

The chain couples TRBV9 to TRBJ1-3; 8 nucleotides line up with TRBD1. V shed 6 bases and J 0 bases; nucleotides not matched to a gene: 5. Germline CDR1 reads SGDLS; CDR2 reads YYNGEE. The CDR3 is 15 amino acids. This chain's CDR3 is CASTQQGGSGNTIYF. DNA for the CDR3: TGTGCCAGCACCCAACAGGGGGGCTCTGGAAACACCATATATTTT.

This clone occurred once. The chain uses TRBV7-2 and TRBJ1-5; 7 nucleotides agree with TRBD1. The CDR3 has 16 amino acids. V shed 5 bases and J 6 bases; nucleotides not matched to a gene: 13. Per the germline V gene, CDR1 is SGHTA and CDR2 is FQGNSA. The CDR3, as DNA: TGTGCCAGCAGCATATACCGGGACAGAGGTTTTCAGCCCCAGCATTTT. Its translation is CASSIYRDRGFQPQHF.

The CDR3 spells CASSPQGSIEAFF. CDR3 DNA: TGTGCCAGCTCCCCCCAGGGTTCGATTGAAGCTTTCTTT. V usage is TRBV18 and J usage is TRBJ1-1; D may be TRBD1 (5 bases). This CDR3 comprises 13 residues. Germline CDR1 and CDR2: KGHSH and LQKENI. Trimming took 6 bases from V and 7 from J, leaving 15 bases between them.

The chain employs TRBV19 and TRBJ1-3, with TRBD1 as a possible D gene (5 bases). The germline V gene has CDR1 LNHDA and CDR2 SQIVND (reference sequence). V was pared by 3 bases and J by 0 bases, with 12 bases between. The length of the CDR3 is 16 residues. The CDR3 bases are TGTGCCAGTAGTATTAGACAGTGGAGCTCTGGAAACACCATATATTTT. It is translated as CASSIRQWSSGNTIYF.

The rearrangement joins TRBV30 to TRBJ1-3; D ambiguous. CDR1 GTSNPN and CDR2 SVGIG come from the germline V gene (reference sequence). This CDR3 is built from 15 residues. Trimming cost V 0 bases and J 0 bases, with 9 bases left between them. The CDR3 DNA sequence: TGTGCCTGGAGTGTACCCACAGCCTCTGGAAACACCATATATTTT. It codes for CAWSVPTASGNTIYF.

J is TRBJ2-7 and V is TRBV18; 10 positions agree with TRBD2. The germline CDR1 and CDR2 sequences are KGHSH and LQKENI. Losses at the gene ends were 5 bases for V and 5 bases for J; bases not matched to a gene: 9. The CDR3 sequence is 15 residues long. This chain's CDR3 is CASSTAGGPLDEQYF. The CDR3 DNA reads TGTGCCAGCTCAACAGCGGGAGGGCCTTTGGACGAGCAGTACTTC.

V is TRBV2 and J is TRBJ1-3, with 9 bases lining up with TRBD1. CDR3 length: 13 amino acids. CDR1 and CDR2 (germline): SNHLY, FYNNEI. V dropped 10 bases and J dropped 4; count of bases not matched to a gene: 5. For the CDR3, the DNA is TGTGCCATAACAGGGGGCAGGGGAAACACCATATATTTT. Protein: CAITGGRGNTIYF. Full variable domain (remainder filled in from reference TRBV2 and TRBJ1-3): EPEVTQTPSHQVTQMGQEVILRCVPISNHLYFYWYRQILGQKVEFLVSFYNNEISEKSEIFDDQFSVERPDGSNFTLKIRSTKLEDSAMYFCAITGGRGNTIYFGEGSWLTVV.

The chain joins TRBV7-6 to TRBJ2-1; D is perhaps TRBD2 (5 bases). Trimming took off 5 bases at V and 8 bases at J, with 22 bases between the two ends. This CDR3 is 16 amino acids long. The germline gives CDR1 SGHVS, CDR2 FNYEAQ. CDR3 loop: CASSVSDPLAPHEQFF. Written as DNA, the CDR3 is TGTGCCAGCAGCGTTTCCGACCCGCTAGCCCCACATGAGCAGTTCTTC.

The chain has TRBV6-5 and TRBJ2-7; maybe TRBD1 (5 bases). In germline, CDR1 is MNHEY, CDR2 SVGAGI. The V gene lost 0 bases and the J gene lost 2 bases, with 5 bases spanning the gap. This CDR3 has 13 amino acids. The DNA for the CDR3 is TGTGCCAGCAGTTACTCGGACACCTACGAGCAGTACTTC. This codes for CASSYSDTYEQYF.

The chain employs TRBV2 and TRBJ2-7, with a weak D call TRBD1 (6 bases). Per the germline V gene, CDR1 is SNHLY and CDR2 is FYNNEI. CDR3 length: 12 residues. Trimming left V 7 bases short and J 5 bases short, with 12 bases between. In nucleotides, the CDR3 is TGTGCCAGCAAGGGGGACACGGACGAGCAGTACTTC. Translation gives CASKGDTDEQYF.

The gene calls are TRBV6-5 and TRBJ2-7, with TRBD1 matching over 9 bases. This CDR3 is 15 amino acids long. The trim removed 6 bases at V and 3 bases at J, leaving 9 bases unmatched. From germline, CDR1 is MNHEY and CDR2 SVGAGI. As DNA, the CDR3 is TGTGCCAGCAGCCGAGGACAGGGGAGCGTCTACGAGCAGTACTTC. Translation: CASSRGQGSVYEQYF.

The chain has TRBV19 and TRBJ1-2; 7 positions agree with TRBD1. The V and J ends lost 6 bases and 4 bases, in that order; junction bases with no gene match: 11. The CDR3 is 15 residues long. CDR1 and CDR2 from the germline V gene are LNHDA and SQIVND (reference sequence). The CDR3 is CASRNERGGLYGYTF. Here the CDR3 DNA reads TGTGCCAGTAGAAATGAGAGAGGGGGCCTCTATGGCTACACCTTC.